Sequencing of this T cell receptor beta chain was carried out in a study of beta chain features in type 1 diabetes. Study findings and constraints: Shortening that was moderate but significant affected the TCRB CDR3s of Type 1 diabetes patients in all four CD4+ subsets. Compared to healthy donors, patients appeared to have naive, central memory and Treg TCRB repertoires that were more alike. PCR may have favored shorter templates equally in patients and controls.

The CDR3 runs to 15 residues. The V and J ends lost 5 bases and 0 bases respectively, with 14 bases between them. The V gene's germline CDR1 is MNHEY and CDR2 SVGAGI. Expressed TCRB transcripts were sequenced because the isolated RNA had all been reverse transcribed beforehand. The read count averaged around 3.5 million across naive, central memory and regulatory T cell samples. Produced via immunoSEQ multiplex PCR; TCRdb's table is partial and in-frame only. Of 140,000 or so clones listed, around 13% were seen once; the top ten hold roughly 1.3%. Each of the CD4+ naive, central memory, regulatory and stem cell-like memory populations was sorted via CD45RO/CCR7/CD25/CD127/CD95/CD27. Points on this clone: Its antigen is currently unknown.

This sequence was found in a man between 18 and 35 years old with type 1 diabetes. The chain employs TRBV6-5 and TRBJ2-7; D is possibly TRBD2 (5 bases). Sequencing was performed on central memory CD4+ T cells from blood. The CDR3 nucleotides are TGTGCCAGCAGTCCCGCCCGAGGGCTCTCCTACGAGCAGTACTTC. Encoded protein: CASSPARGLSYEQYF.